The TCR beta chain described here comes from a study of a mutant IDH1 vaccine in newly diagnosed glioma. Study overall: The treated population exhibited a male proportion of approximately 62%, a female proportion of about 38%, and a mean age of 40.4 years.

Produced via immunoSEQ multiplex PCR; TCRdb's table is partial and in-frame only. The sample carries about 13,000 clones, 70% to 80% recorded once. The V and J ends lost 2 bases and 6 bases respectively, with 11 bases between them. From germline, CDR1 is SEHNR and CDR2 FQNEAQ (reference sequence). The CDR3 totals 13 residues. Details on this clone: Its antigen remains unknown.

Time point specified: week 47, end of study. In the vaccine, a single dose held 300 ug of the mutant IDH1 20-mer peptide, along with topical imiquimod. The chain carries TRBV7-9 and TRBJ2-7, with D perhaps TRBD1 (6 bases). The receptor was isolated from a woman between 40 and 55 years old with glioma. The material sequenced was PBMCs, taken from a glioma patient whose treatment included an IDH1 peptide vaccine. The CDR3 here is CASSLRQDAEQYF. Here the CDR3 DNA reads TGTGCCAGCAGCTTAAGACAGGACGCCGAGCAGTACTTC.